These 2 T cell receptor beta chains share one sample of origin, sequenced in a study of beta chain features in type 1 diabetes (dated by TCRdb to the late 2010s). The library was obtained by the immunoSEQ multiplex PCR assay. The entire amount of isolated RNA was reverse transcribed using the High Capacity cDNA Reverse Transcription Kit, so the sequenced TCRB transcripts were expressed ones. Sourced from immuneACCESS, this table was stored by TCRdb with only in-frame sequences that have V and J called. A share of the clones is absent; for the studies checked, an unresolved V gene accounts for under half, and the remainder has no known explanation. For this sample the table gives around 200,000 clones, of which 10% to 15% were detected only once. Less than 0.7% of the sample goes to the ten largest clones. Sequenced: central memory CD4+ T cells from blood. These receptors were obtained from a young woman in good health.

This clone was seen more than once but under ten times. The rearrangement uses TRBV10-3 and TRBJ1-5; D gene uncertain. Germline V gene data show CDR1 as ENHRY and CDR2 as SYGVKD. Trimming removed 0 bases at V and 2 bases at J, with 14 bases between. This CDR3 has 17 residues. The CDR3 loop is CAISESGGMGGNQPQHF. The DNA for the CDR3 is TGTGCCATCAGTGAGTCTGGAGGGATGGGAGGCAATCAGCCCCAGCATTTT.

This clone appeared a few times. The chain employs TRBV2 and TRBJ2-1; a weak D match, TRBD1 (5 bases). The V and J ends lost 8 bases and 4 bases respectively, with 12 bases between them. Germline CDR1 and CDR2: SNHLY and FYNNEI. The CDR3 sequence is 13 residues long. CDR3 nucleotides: TGTGCCAGCGGACGCGACAGTTACAATGAGCAGTTCTTC. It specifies CASGRDSYNEQFF.